This T cell receptor (beta chain) emerged from a study of cytotoxic CD8 clonotypes in ibrutinib-treated CLL. General study results and limits: Sampling time points were not equivalent between sustained-remission and progressing patients.

Of note for this clone: The antigen is undetermined.

Per the germline V gene, CDR1 is LGHNA and CDR2 is YSLEER. V lost 1 base, J lost 3 bases, and 13 bases lay in between. The CDR3 is 16 amino acids. Using immunoSEQ multiplex PCR, the repertoire was profiled, and TCRdb retains in-frame clones only, with some absent. The table lists under 75,000 clones, approximately 71% of them singletons. The sample here was PBMCs, taken after 12 months of ibrutinib treatment. The chain carries TRBV4-3 and TRBJ2-4, with D tentatively TRBD1 (6 bases). The origin of this receptor is a human donor with chronic lymphocytic leukemia. CDR3 loop: CASSQGLQGSKNIQYF. The CDR3 DNA sequence: TGCGCCAGCAGCCAAGGACTACAGGGTAGCAAAAACATTCAGTACTTC.